The sequence of this T cell receptor beta chain was determined in a study of cytomegalovirus exposure and HLA in healthy donors. Study observations and caveats: The tendency of first-cohort TCR clusters to co-occur in the 120 or so validation repertoires was identified by a subsequent analysis. Rarity characterized most TCR sequences, yet some public TCRs appeared in many donors. There were 150 to 200 TCR beta chains listed as cytomegalovirus-associated.

Using immunoSEQ multiplex PCR, the repertoire was profiled, and TCRdb retains in-frame clones only, with some absent. The table has about 64,000 clones, about 90% seen once. This CDR3 has 12 residues. V was cut by 1 base and J by 7 bases, with 4 bases left in between. Germline V gene sequence: CDR1 LNHDA, CDR2 SQIVND (reference sequence). Points on this clone: Antigen: not known.

Material: PBMCs. The TCR sequence derives from a woman under 30 in good health and CMV-seronegative. The chain is built from TRBV19 and TRBJ1-4; no clear D. CDR3 loop: CASSIAGEKLFF. The CDR3 coding sequence is TGTGCCAGTAGTATAGCCGGTGAAAAACTGTTTTTT.